The sequence of this T cell receptor beta chain was determined in a study of immune characterization of retroperitoneal liposarcoma. TCRdb redid the calling of the PCR reads with MiXCR, one entry per CDR3 protein. Of over 9,500 distinct CDR3 sequences detected, approximately 50% appear once; the ten largest clones hold roughly a tenth. Germline V gene data show CDR1 as SGHTA and CDR2 as FQGTGA. The CDR3 totals 15 residues. This sequence was found in a female donor with retroperitoneal liposarcoma. The chain combines TRBV7-3 with TRBJ2-7; D may be TRBD1 or TRBD2 (5 bases each). Near its end, the DNA agrees better with TRBJ2-5, so the J call may be wrong. The sample was tumor tissue. The CDR3 loop is CASSPVGVLGETQYF. The CDR3 nucleotides read TGTGCCAGCTCCCCGGTGGGGGTTTTAGGAGAGACCCAGTACTTC.